Listed below are T cell receptor beta chains from one sample, sequenced in a study of CD8 T cells in Susac syndrome. MiXCR, applied by TCRdb to the immunoSEQ multiplex PCR reads, yields one record per CDR3 protein. The sample includes more than 200,000 distinct CDR3 sequences, 94% of them seen just once. Sequencing used CD4+ T cells from PBMCs. The receptor set was obtained from a human donor with Susac syndrome. Both conserved end residues are part of each CDR3. Each record gives: V gene, J gene, clone size, D gene, CDR3 DNA, CDR3 protein. The D gene is left open where the match is weak. Clone size is shown for a subset of rows, as once, few, many or a class of expanded clone.

TRBV4-3	TRBJ1-2	once	TRBD1	TGCGCCAGCAGCCAAGGAGGTTCAGGGGGTCCCAACTATGGCTACACCTTC	CASSQGGSGGPNYGYTF
TRBV3-1	TRBJ1-1	-	-	TGTGCCAGCAGCCAAGACAGGTTAAGTGGAGCTTTCTTT	CASSQDRLSGAFF
TRBV4-3	TRBJ1-2	-	-	TGCGCCAGCAGCCAAGACTTACCATATGGCTACACCTTC	CASSQDLPYGYTF
TRBV6-5	TRBJ1-6	-	-	TGTGCCAGCAGTTACTCAGGGGGGAATTCACCCCTCCACTTT	CASSYSGGNSPLHF
TRBV30	TRBJ1-2	-	TRBD1	TGTGCCTGGAGTTCCTCATTGACAGGGGCCGTCTATGGCTACACCTTC	CAWSSSLTGAVYGYTF
TRBV9	TRBJ2-3	-	TRBD2	TGTGCCAGCAGCCCCGGGTCCTCAGCGGGGGGGCATACGCAGTATTTT	CASSPGSSAGGHTQYF
TRBV20-1	TRBJ1-5	-	-	TGCAGTGCGAGAGGGCGGCCTTATAGCAATCAGCCCCAGCATTTT	CSARGRPYSNQPQHF
TRBV27	TRBJ2-2	-	-	TGTGCCAGCAGTTCGACAGGGAACACCGGGGAGCTGTTTTTT	CASSSTGNTGELFF
TRBV5-1	TRBJ1-5	-	-	TGCGCCAGCAGCCCGGGGGACGCGCATCAGCCCCAGCATTTT	CASSPGDAHQPQHF
TRBV3-1	TRBJ2-2	once	TRBD2	TGTGCCAGCAGCCAAGGAATAGCGGGGATCACCGGGGAGCTGTTTTTT	CASSQGIAGITGELFF
TRBV29-1	TRBJ1-4	once	-	TGCAGCGTTGAAGGATTTTCGACTAATGAAAAACTGTTTTTT	CSVEGFSTNEKLFF
TRBV4-3	TRBJ1-4	-	TRBD1	TGCGCCAGCAGCCAAGGGGACAGGGGGCGCCTTGAAAAACTGTTTTTT	CASSQGDRGRLEKLFF
TRBV30	TRBJ2-7	-	-	TGTGCCTGGAGACGGTCGGGCTCCTACGAGCAGTACTTC	CAWRRSGSYEQYF
TRBV20-1	TRBJ2-1	-	-	TGCAGTGCTAGAGATCGGCTCCGAGGGGAGCAGTTCTTC	CSARDRLRGEQFF
TRBV4-3	TRBJ2-7	-	TRBD1	TGCGCCAGCAGCCAGGGGACAGGGCCCACTTACGAGCAGTACTTC	CASSQGTGPTYEQYF
TRBV5-4	TRBJ2-5	-	-	TGTGCCAGCAGCTTGGAAGCGGGCCAAGAGACCCAGTACTTC	CASSLEAGQETQYF
TRBV12-3/TRBV12-4	TRBJ2-1	-	-	TGTGCCAGCAGTCTCAATGAGCAGTTCTTC	CASSLNEQFF
TRBV12-3/TRBV12-4	TRBJ2-1	-	TRBD1	TGTGCCAGCAGTTTAGGGGGACAGGGACTGTTCTTC	CASSLGGQGLFF
TRBV28	TRBJ1-1	-	TRBD1	TGTGCCAGCGGCACGACAGGGCCAGACGCTGAAGCTTTCTTT	CASGTTGPDAEAFF
TRBV5-1	TRBJ2-1	-	TRBD1	TGCGCCAGCAGCTTGGACAGGACAGGGGATTACAATGAGCAGTTCTTC	CASSLDRTGDYNEQFF
TRBV5-1	TRBJ1-2	once	TRBD1	TGCGCCAGCAGCTTAGCCCCGGACAGGAACTATGGCTACACCTTC	CASSLAPDRNYGYTF
TRBV7-8	TRBJ2-2	-	-	TGTGCCACCCACAGAGAGGGGGGTGAGAACACCGGGGAGCTGTTTTTT	CATHREGGENTGELFF
TRBV12-3/TRBV12-4	TRBJ1-3	-	-	TGTGCCAGCAGCAGAAGTTTAACGGGAAACACCATATATTTT	CASSRSLTGNTIYF
TRBV5-1	TRBJ2-5	few	-	TGCGCCAGCAGCTTTGTCGGGGATCAAGAGACCCAGTACTTC	CASSFVGDQETQYF
TRBV6-5	TRBJ2-5	-	-	TGTGCCAGCAGTTTAACTAGAGGAGGGGGTGAGACCCAGTACTTC	CASSLTRGGGETQYF
TRBV20-1	TRBJ2-7	-	-	TGCAGTGCTAGGGGCGTAGGATTCGACGAGCAGTACTTC	CSARGVGFDEQYF
TRBV3-1	TRBJ1-2	-	-	TGTGCCAGCAGCACCTCTTCGGGGGGCTACACCTTC	CASSTSSGGYTF
TRBV20-1	TRBJ1-3	-	TRBD1	TGCAGTGCCCGAAAGGGGGCTTCTGGAAACACCATATATTTT	CSARKGASGNTIYF
TRBV2	TRBJ1-4	-	-	TGTGCCAGCAGTGAATTTCTCGAAGAAAAACTGTTTTTT	CASSEFLEEKLFF
TRBV11-2	TRBJ2-7	-	TRBD2	TGTGCCAGCAGCTTGACTAGCGGGGGACTTGCCGCCGGCTACGAGCAGTACTTC	CASSLTSGGLAAGYEQYF
TRBV9	TRBJ2-1	-	TRBD2	TGTGCCAGCAGCGTAGCTTTGGCTAGCGGGGGTTATGAGCAGTTCTTC	CASSVALASGGYEQFF
TRBV19	TRBJ1-5	-	TRBD1	TGTGCCAGTAGTTTCCGCCGGACAGGGGGCACTTGGGGCAATCAGCCCCAGCATTTT	CASSFRRTGGTWGNQPQHF
TRBV2	TRBJ2-4	once	-	TGTGCCAGCAGTGAACCCAGGAGAAAAAACATTCAGTACTTC	CASSEPRRKNIQYF
TRBV12-3/TRBV12-4	TRBJ2-7	-	TRBD1	TGTGCCAGCAGAAGGGACAGTGGAATTGGCGAGCAGTACTTC	CASRRDSGIGEQYF
TRBV7-3	TRBJ2-6	-	-	TGTGCCAGCAGCCCTACATTCTCTGGGGCCAACGTCCTGACTTTC	CASSPTFSGANVLTF
TRBV2	TRBJ2-4	-	-	TGTGCCAGCAGCCGCGACGGGAGCCTAGCCAAAAACATTCAGTACTTC	CASSRDGSLAKNIQYF
TRBV4-3	TRBJ2-5	-	-	TGCGCCAGCAGCCGAAACCCTCAGGGGGAGACCCAGTACTTC	CASSRNPQGETQYF
TRBV13	TRBJ1-2	-	-	TGTGCCAGCAGCTCCTCTGGGGGGGAGAACTATGGCTACACCTTC	CASSSSGGENYGYTF
TRBV15	TRBJ1-4	-	-	TGTGCCACCAGGGTGGGAAATGAAAAACTGTTTTTT	CATRVGNEKLFF
TRBV6-2/TRBV6-3	TRBJ1-5	-	TRBD1	TGTGCCAGCAGTTCCATCAGGGGGGGCGCCTCCAATCAGCCCCAGCATTTT	CASSSIRGGASNQPQHF
TRBV12-3/TRBV12-4	TRBJ1-5	-	-	TGTGCCAGCAGTACTGGCAATCAGCCCCAGCATTTT	CASSTGNQPQHF
TRBV9	TRBJ2-7	-	-	TGTGCCAGCAGCGTAGTTCTGGATTCCGAGCAGTACTTC	CASSVVLDSEQYF
TRBV30	TRBJ1-2	-	TRBD1	TGTGCCTGGAGTGCTACAGGGGTTGACTATGGCTACACCTTC	CAWSATGVDYGYTF
TRBV29-1	TRBJ2-3	-	-	TGCAGCGTTGAAGATGGGACAGATACGCAGTATTTT	CSVEDGTDTQYF
TRBV29-1	TRBJ2-2	-	-	TGCAGCGTTGGGACGGTGAACACCGGGGAGCTGTTTTTT	CSVGTVNTGELFF
TRBV29-1	TRBJ1-2	-	-	TGCAGCGCTACCGACAGTAGCACCTATGGCTACACCTTC	CSATDSSTYGYTF
TRBV6-1	TRBJ2-6	-	-	TGTGCCACCGAAGGATTCCGGGCCTCTGGGGCCAACGTCCTGACTTTC	CATEGFRASGANVLTF
TRBV7-2	TRBJ1-5	-	-	TGTGCCAGCAGCTTACAGACAGCCAATCAGCCCCAGCATTTT	CASSLQTANQPQHF
TRBV19	TRBJ1-1	-	-	TGTGCCAGTAGTAAAGCGACGCTCGACATGAACACTGAAGCTTTCTTT	CASSKATLDMNTEAFF
TRBV19	TRBJ1-1	few	-	TGTGCCAGTAGTATCAAGGGCAGCACTGAAGCTTTCTTT	CASSIKGSTEAFF